This entry lists 10 T cell receptor beta chains sequenced from one sample in a study of regulatory T cells in long-lasting Graves disease (dated by TCRdb to the early 2020s). Library creation used multiplex PCR. For sequencing, an Illumina HiSeq 4000 was employed. To build TCR beta libraries, CDR3 regions were amplified by Arm-PCR using iRepertoire HTBI primers. In-frame beta chains were kept once TCRdb had trimmed the public reads at Q25 with fastp and called clones with MiXCR. Entries are consolidated by CDR3 protein sequence, retaining the most common genes and DNA. The sample table lists about 470,000 distinct CDR3 sequences, about a fifth of them with a count of one. The top ten hold about 7.8% of the sample. Explained via the paper, the time point label denotes: persistent/refractory GD, antithyroid drugs over 5 years with positive TRAb. For both TCR sequencing and RNA sequencing, RNA was extracted from PBMCs in TRIzol.

This specimen was peripheral blood mononuclear cells (PBMCs), taken when the disease was refractory, from a patient treated with antithyroid drugs. The receptors here all came from a female donor with Graves disease.

This clonotype was observed many times. The chain combines TRBV28 with TRBJ2-5; 8 bases align to TRBD2. The CDR3 totals 13 residues. The J segment lost 3 bases and the V segment lost 8 bases, leaving 5 bases of the junction unmatched. Germline CDR1 MDHEN, CDR2 SYDVKM. As DNA, the CDR3 is TGTGCCAGCGCAGCGGGAGAGGAAGAGACCCAGTACTTC. Translating it yields CASAAGEEETQYF.

This clonotype has more than one count but fewer than ten. The chain recombines TRBV30 with TRBJ1-2; D is uncertain. Germline loops: CDR1 GTSNPN, CDR2 SVGIG (reference sequence). This CDR3 has 13 amino acids. V lost 1 base, J lost 6 bases, and 12 bases lay in between. The CDR3 region is CAWSGSSVHGYTF. Written as DNA, the CDR3 is TGTGCCTGGAGTGGGAGTTCCGTACATGGCTACACCTTC.

The chain combines TRBV30 with TRBJ2-5, with 8 bases aligning to TRBD1. CDR1 is GTSNPN, CDR2 SVGIG, per germline (reference sequence). CDR3 length: 15 amino acids. Losses at the gene ends were 1 base for V and 5 bases for J; bases not matched to a gene: 9. CDR3 DNA: TGTGCCTGGAGTGCCCGGACAGGGATGAGGGAGACCCAGTACTTC. This gives the protein CAWSARTGMRETQYF.

The chain uses TRBV9 and TRBJ1-4; perhaps TRBD1 as D (5 bases). Germline V CDR1 and CDR2: SGDLS, YYNGEE. The CDR3 runs to 15 residues. The V and J ends lost 3 bases and 8 bases respectively, with 17 bases between them. The CDR3 loop is CASSEGVSPPEKLFF. CDR3 DNA: TGTGCCAGCAGCGAAGGGGTGTCCCCGCCAGAAAAACTGTTTTTT.

This clonotype was detected ten times or more. The rearrangement links TRBV7-8 to TRBJ2-5; TRBD1 aligns across 7 bases. The CDR3 spans 15 residues. With 5 bases clipped from V and 4 bases from J, the junction kept 10 bases outside the gene matches. Per the germline V gene, CDR1 is SGHVS and CDR2 is FQNEAQ. The CDR3 region is CASSPRQGVGETQYF. CDR3 DNA sequence: TGTGCCAGCAGCCCCAGACAGGGAGTGGGAGAGACCCAGTACTTC.

This clonotype appeared many times. At one end the junction does not follow the germline gene, possibly because of a read error. The rearrangement joins TRBV7-9 to TRBJ2-7; 8 nucleotides line up with TRBD1. The CDR3 spans 15 residues. Germline CDR1 reads SEHNR; CDR2 reads FQNEAQ (reference sequence). The CDR3 nucleotides read TGCGCCAGCAGCACGCGGACAGGGAACTCCTACGAGCAGTACTTC. Its translation is CASSTRTGNSYEQYF.

This clonotype has more than one count but fewer than ten. The chain has TRBV6-1 and TRBJ1-1, with 8 bases aligning to TRBD1. The CDR3 runs 14 residues. V dropped 6 bases and J dropped 3; count of bases not matched to a gene: 6. CDR1 is MNHNS, CDR2 SASEGT, per germline. CDR3 in DNA: TGTGCCAGCAGAAAACAGGGGGGTGACACTGAAGCTTTCTTT. This encodes CASRKQGGDTEAFF.

V gene TRBV20-1 combines with J gene TRBJ1-1; D not certain. V was shortened by 1 base and J by 7 bases, with 7 bases between the two germline ends. Germline assignment: CDR1 DFQATT and CDR2 SNEGSKA (reference sequence). The CDR3 is 11 residues long. In DNA, the CDR3 is TGCAGTGCTAGAGCTTCGGGTGAAGCTTTCTTT. Its protein is CSARASGEAFF.

This clonotype was seen many times. This rearrangement joins TRBV28 to TRBJ1-5, with 7 bases aligning to TRBD1. Germline trimming cut 6 bases from V and 4 bases from J; bases unmatched to any gene: 15. Germline V gives CDR1 MDHEN, CDR2 SYDVKM. The CDR3 runs 17 residues. The CDR3 is CASSPNQIDRVNQPQHF. In nucleotides, the CDR3 is TGTGCCAGCAGCCCAAACCAGATAGACAGGGTTAATCAGCCCCAGCATTTT.

This clonotype turned up a few times. The chain uses TRBV20-1 and TRBJ1-5; D is possibly TRBD1 (5 bases). Germline CDR1 is DFQATT and CDR2 is SNEGSKA (reference sequence). This CDR3 contains 15 residues. Trimming left V 5 bases short and J 4 bases short, with 18 bases between. The CDR3 region has the DNA TGCAGTGCTCCCCTTATACAGGAATGGAATCAGCCCCAGCATTTT. Its protein is CSAPLIQEWNQPQHF.